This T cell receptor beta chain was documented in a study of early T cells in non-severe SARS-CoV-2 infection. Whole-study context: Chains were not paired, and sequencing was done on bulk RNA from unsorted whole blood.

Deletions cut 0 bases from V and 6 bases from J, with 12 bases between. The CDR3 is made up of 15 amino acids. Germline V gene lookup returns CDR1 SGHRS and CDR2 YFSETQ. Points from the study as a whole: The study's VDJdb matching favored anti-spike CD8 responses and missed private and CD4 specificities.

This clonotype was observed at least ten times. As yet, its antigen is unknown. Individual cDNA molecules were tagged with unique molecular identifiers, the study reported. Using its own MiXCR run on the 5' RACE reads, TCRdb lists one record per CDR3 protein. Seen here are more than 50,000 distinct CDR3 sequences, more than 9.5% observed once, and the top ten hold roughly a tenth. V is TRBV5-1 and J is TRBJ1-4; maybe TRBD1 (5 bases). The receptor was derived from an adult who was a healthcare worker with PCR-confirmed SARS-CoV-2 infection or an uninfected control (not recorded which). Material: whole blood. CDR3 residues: CASSLEYGADEKLFF. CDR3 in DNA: TGCGCCAGCAGCTTGGAATATGGGGCAGATGAAAAACTGTTTTTT.